This TCR beta chain comes out of a study of cytomegalovirus exposure and HLA in healthy donors. A note on this clone: Its antigen is as yet unknown.

General observations from the study: An analysis that was carried out later associated 15,000 to 20,000 TCR beta sequences with HLA alleles at 0.05 false discovery rate. The study reported that TCR beta sequences accurately predicted HLA-A and HLA-B alleles in most subjects. Many donors shared some public TCRs, even though most TCR sequences were rare.

The PCR employed 60 Vbeta primers together with 13 Jbeta primers. The repertoire was sequenced with immunoSEQ multiplex PCR; TCRdb's copy has only in-frame clones and lacks some. The profile shows some 150,000 clones, 77% of them singletons. This clonotype was sampled from a woman in her 30s in good health and CMV-seronegative. The sequenced material came from PBMCs.

CDR3 nucleotide sequence: TGTGCCACCAGCAGAGGGAAACTCGGGAATGAGCAGTTCTTC. Translated, it gives CATSRGKLGNEQFF. This chain links TRBV15 with TRBJ2-1; D is unclear. Germline assignment: CDR1 LNHNV and CDR2 YYDKDF (reference sequence). V lost 1 base, J lost 7 bases, and 11 bases lay in between. CDR3 length: 14 amino acids.